This is a list of T cell receptor beta chains from one sample in a study of T cells in Graves' hyperthyroidism and ophthalmopathy. TCRdb re-analysed the multiplex PCR reads in MiXCR, keeping a single row per CDR3 protein. The data hold some 490,000 distinct CDR3 sequences, with around 15% observed a single time. The sequenced sample consisted of blood. These receptors all stem from a woman aged 25 to 39 with Graves' ophthalmopathy. Both conserved end residues are part of each CDR3. A D gene is named only where the DNA matches it firmly. The size field is filled for only some rows; it gives once, few, many or a size class.

V	size	J	D	length	DNA	CDR3
TRBV11-2	few	TRBJ1-3	-	13	TGTGCCACTATACAGGGCCCTGGAAACACCATATATTTT	CATIQGPGNTIYF
TRBV2	-	TRBJ1-2	-	15	TGTGCCAGCAGCGGGGGACACTCAGCTAACTATGGCTACACCTTC	CASSGGHSANYGYTF
TRBV19	-	TRBJ2-5	-	14	TGTGCCAGTAGTCAGACAGTGTCCCAAGAGACCCAGTACTTC	CASSQTVSQETQYF
TRBV14	many	TRBJ2-3	-	18	TGTGCCAGCAGCCAAGATTGGTGGGGGTCGACTGGCACAGATACGCAGTATTTT	CASSQDWWGSTGTDTQYF
TRBV10-3	many	TRBJ2-2	-	18	TGTGCCATCAGTGAGACCGCAGGGAAGGCAACCTACACCGGGGAGCTGTTTTTT	CAISETAGKATYTGELFF
TRBV2	many	TRBJ2-1	-	13	TGTGCCAGCAGTTCAAGCCCGTCGGGGGAGCAGTTCTTC	CASSSSPSGEQFF
TRBV3-1	many	TRBJ2-1	TRBD1	15	TGTGCCAGCAGCCACAACCGGGACAGGGGTAATGAGCAGTTCTTC	CASSHNRDRGNEQFF
TRBV6-2/TRBV6-3	few	TRBJ2-7	TRBD2	14	TGTGCCAGCAGTTATACTTGGAGGGAGGGCGAGCAGTACTTC	CASSYTWREGEQYF
TRBV11-2	many	TRBJ2-7	-	13	TGTGCCAGCAGCTTAGATCTCAGGGACGAGCAGTACTTC	CASSLDLRDEQYF
TRBV30	few	TRBJ1-2	TRBD1	15	TGTGCCTGGGGAAGGGCGGACAGGGGAAACTATGGCTACACCTTC	CAWGRADRGNYGYTF
TRBV6-5	-	TRBJ2-5	-	19	TGTGCCAGCAGTTCTCCAGGGAGCGCCGACTTCGGGAGACAAGAGACCCAGTACTTC	CASSSPGSADFGRQETQYF
TRBV20-1	few	TRBJ2-3	-	14	TGCAGTGCAGCTACTGGCGGGAACACAGATACGCAGTATTTT	CSAATGGNTDTQYF
TRBV11-3	-	TRBJ2-2	-	13	TGTGCCAGCAGCTTAGCGGGTCACGGGGAGCTGTTTTTT	CASSLAGHGELFF
TRBV20-1	many	TRBJ2-2	TRBD2	15	TGCAGTGCTCCAGCGGGAGGGCCGCTCACCGGGGAGCTGTTTTTT	CSAPAGGPLTGELFF
TRBV19	-	TRBJ1-1	TRBD1	14	TGTGCCAGTAGGTTAACAGGGGGAAACACTGAAGCTTTCTTT	CASRLTGGNTEAFF
TRBV30	-	TRBJ2-7	TRBD1	14	TGTGCCTGGAGTGCGGGACAGGGGGTGGACGAGCAGTACTTC	CAWSAGQGVDEQYF
TRBV6-5	few	TRBJ2-7	TRBD2	15	TGTGCCAGCAGTTATATGGGGAGGGCGGCCTACGAGCAGTACTTC	CASSYMGRAAYEQYF
TRBV19	-	TRBJ2-5	-	17	TGTGCCAGTAGTATCTCCAGCGGGCCTTCCTATTGGGAGACCCAGTACTTC	CASSISSGPSYWETQYF
TRBV3-1	many	TRBJ2-5	-	15	TGTGCCAGCAGCCATGGAGGGACAGTCCAAGAGACCCAGTACTTC	CASSHGGTVQETQYF
TRBV5-6	few	TRBJ1-1	-	15	TGTGCCAGCAGCTTGGTGCAGCCCATGAACGCTGAAGCTTTCTTT	CASSLVQPMNAEAFF
TRBV4-3	few	TRBJ2-3	TRBD1	16	TGCGCCAGCAGCCAAGAGGGGACAGGGGTGTCGGGTACGCAGTATTTT	CASSQEGTGVSGTQYF
TRBV6-1	-	TRBJ2-3	-	16	TGTGCCAGCAGTGAAGTAGGGGGATCGGGCACAGATACGCAGTATTTT	CASSEVGGSGTDTQYF
TRBV6-2/TRBV6-3	few	TRBJ2-7	-	13	TGTGCCAGCAGTTACTCGACGGAATACGAGCAGTACTTC	CASSYSTEYEQYF
TRBV29-1	-	TRBJ2-1	-	16	TGCAGCGTTGCAGGGACAGGGACTAGCTCCTACAATGAGCAGTTCTTC	CSVAGTGTSSYNEQFF
TRBV7-9	many	TRBJ2-7	TRBD2	15	TGTGCCAGCAGTGGGGGACTAGCGGGAGGTAACGAGCAGTACTTC	CASSGGLAGGNEQYF
TRBV5-1	-	TRBJ2-1	-	14	TGCGCCAGCAGATGGCAGGGGTCCGTCAATGAGCAGTTCTTC	CASRWQGSVNEQFF
TRBV6-1	few	TRBJ1-2	-	15	TGTGCCAGCAGTGAAGGGTGGGGGCGTGGGTATGGCTACACCTTC	CASSEGWGRGYGYTF
TRBV2	many	TRBJ2-7	-	15	TGTGCCAGCAGTGAATCTGCGGCCGAAGCCTACGAGCAGTACTTC	CASSESAAEAYEQYF
TRBV7-2	many	TRBJ2-1	TRBD2	17	TGTGCCAGCAGCTTAGCGCGCGACGGGAGGGGCTACAATGAGCAGTTCTTC	CASSLARDGRGYNEQFF
TRBV27	few	TRBJ1-4	-	14	TGTGCCAGCAGTCGGGCAGCAACTAATGAAAAACTGTTTTTT	CASSRAATNEKLFF
TRBV20-1	many	TRBJ2-7	-	14	TGCAGTGCTTCTCCAGACCCACGGTATAGCGAGCAGTACTTC	CSASPDPRYSEQYF
TRBV15	many	TRBJ2-2	TRBD2	19	TGTGCCACCAGCAGAGAGACGGGTCTTGCGGGAGGGCGAGCCGGGGAGCTGTTTTTT	CATSRETGLAGGRAGELFF
TRBV7-2	many	TRBJ1-2	-	13	TGTGCCAGCAGCTTAGACGGAGGCTATGGCTACACCTTC	CASSLDGGYGYTF
TRBV7-2	few	TRBJ2-5	TRBD1	15	TGTGCCAGCAGCCAACCAACAGGGGGCGTTGAGACCCAGTACTTC	CASSQPTGGVETQYF
TRBV5-5	many	TRBJ2-2	TRBD2	17	TGTGCCAGCAGCTTGGGCCCTCGGGAGGGCCTCTCCGGGGAGCTGTTTTTT	CASSLGPREGLSGELFF
TRBV7-2	many	TRBJ2-5	TRBD2	17	TGTGCCAGCAGCCTAACTTTACTAGCGGGAGGGCGAGAGACCCAGTACTTC	CASSLTLLAGGRETQYF
TRBV5-1	-	TRBJ2-2	TRBD2	15	TGCGCCAGCAGCGATTTAGCGGGAGCGGACGGGGAGCTGTTTTTT	CASSDLAGADGELFF
TRBV20-1	few	TRBJ2-3	TRBD2	15	TGCAGTGCTAGAGATGGGGGAGGGCTATCAGATACGCAGTATTTT	CSARDGGGLSDTQYF
TRBV15	-	TRBJ1-5	-	16	TGTGCCACCAGCCGGGGGCAACCGGGACACAATCAGCCCCAGCATTTT	CATSRGQPGHNQPQHF
TRBV6-1	-	TRBJ1-2	-	11	TGTGCCAGCAAACTAGCGGGGGCGAGCACCTTC	CASKLAGASTF
TRBV7-9	-	TRBJ1-4	TRBD1	16	TGTGCCAGCAGCTTCTGGACAGGGGGCTATAATGAAAAACTGTTTTTT	CASSFWTGGYNEKLFF
TRBV13	many	TRBJ1-1	-	15	TGTGCCAGCAGCTTAGAGACAGGACCGAACACTGAAGCTTTCTTT	CASSLETGPNTEAFF
TRBV6-6	-	TRBJ2-7	-	15	TGTGCCAGCAGTTACCCGGGCGGGGAGACCTACGAGCAGTACTTC	CASSYPGGETYEQYF
TRBV5-1	few	TRBJ1-5	-	15	TGCGCCAGCAGCTTGGACAGGAATGTAGGACAGCCCCAGCATTTT	CASSLDRNVGQPQHF
TRBV10-3	-	TRBJ2-7	-	15	TGTGCCATCAGTGATACGGTCGGGGGAAACTACGAGCAGTACTTC	CAISDTVGGNYEQYF
TRBV28	few	TRBJ2-7	-	15	TGTGCCAGCAGTTTATTTGAAGCGGCCTCCTACGAGCAGTACTTC	CASSLFEAASYEQYF
TRBV20-1	few	TRBJ1-1	-	15	TGCAGTGCTAGAAAGGACACCAAAAGGAACACTGAAGCTTTCTTT	CSARKDTKRNTEAFF
TRBV5-8	many	TRBJ2-4	-	15	TGTGCCAGCAGCCTTGGGGGCGAAGGCAAAAACATTCAGTACTTC	CASSLGGEGKNIQYF
TRBV6-1	-	TRBJ2-5	-	13	TGTGCCGCTCGCGGGGACCCCCAAGAGACCCAGTACTTC	CAARGDPQETQYF
TRBV30	few	TRBJ1-1	-	15	TGTGCCTGGAGTGTACTGTCAGGGGTTAGGACTGAAGCTTTCTTT	CAWSVLSGVRTEAFF
TRBV27	many	TRBJ1-6	-	15	TGTGCCAGCAGTAAACGGATCAGCCAAACATCACCCCTCCACTTT	CASSKRISQTSPLHF
TRBV20-1	few	TRBJ2-3	TRBD2	14	TGCAGTGCTAGAGTACGGCTAGCGGGAGATACGCAGTATTTT	CSARVRLAGDTQYF
TRBV20-1	many	TRBJ2-2	-	15	TGCAGTGCTAATCACAGGCGACTGGGGGACGGGGAGCTGTTTTTT	CSANHRRLGDGELFF